Given below is one T cell receptor beta chain in context. The antigen is undetermined. The conserved final phenylalanine or tryptophan is absent from the CDR3, which likely points to a read error. It is unclear where the CDR3 begins or ends on the DNA, so no DNA is shown, and the CDR3 is as TCRdb lists it. This sample was taken from a study of CD8+CD57+ T cells in acquired aplastic anemia. In the study overall: Sorted CD4+ and CD8+ cells gave an average of about 3 ug of DNA. General study results and limits: The number of CD8+ CDR3 sequences shared by patients and controls was about 27. The CD8+ Simpson's diversity of patients and controls was not significantly different.

Profiles of TCR beta VDJ and CDR3 were generated from a genomic DNA template. From the reads, TCRdb called clonotypes with MiXCR, one entry per CDR3 protein. The sample has hundreds of thousands of distinct CDR3 sequences; 55% to 70% are singletons. From germline, CDR1 is SNHLY and CDR2 FYNNEI. The CDR3 spans 15 amino acids, including both terminal residues. This clonotype was sampled from a human donor in good health, serving as a control. The sequenced sample consisted of sorted CD4+, CD8+, or CD8+CD57+ T cells (not recorded which) from PBMCs. The V and J genes are TRBV2 and TRBJ2-6. CDR3: CASSLDSPGANVLKI.